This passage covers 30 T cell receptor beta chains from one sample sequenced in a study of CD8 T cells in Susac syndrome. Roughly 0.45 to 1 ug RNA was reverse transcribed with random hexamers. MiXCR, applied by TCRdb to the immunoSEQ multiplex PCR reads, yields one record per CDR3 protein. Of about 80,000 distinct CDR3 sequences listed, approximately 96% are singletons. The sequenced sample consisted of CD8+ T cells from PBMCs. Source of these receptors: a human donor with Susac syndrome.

The CDR3 DNA reads TGTGCCAGCAGCGTGGCTGGCACTAATGAAAAACTGTTTTTT. Translating gives CASSVAGTNEKLFF. The chain is built from TRBV14 and TRBJ1-4; D gene ambiguous. Germline loops: CDR1 SGHDN, CDR2 FVKESK. This CDR3 is 14 amino acids long. V lost 5 bases to trimming and J lost 2 bases, with 9 bases between them.

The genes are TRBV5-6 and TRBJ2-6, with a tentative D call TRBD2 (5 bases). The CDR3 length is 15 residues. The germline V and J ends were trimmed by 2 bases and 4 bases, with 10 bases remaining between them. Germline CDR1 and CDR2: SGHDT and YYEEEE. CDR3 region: CASSFWGAGANVLTF. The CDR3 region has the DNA TGTGCCAGCAGCTTCTGGGGAGCCGGGGCCAACGTCCTGACTTTC. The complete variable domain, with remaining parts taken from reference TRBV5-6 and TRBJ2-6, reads DAGVTQSPTHLIKTRGQQVTLRCSPKSGHDTVSWYQQALGQGPQFIFQYYEEEERQRGNFPDRFSGHQFPNYSSELNVNALLLGDSALYLCASSFWGAGANVLTFGAGSRLTVL.

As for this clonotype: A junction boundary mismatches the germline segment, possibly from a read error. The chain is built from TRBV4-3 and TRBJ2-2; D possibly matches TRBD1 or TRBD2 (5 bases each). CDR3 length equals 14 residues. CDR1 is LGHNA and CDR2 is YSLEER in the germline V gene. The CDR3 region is CASSEERGTGELFF. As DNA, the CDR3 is TGCGCCAGCAGCGAAGAGAGGGGTACCGGGGAGCTGTTTTTT.

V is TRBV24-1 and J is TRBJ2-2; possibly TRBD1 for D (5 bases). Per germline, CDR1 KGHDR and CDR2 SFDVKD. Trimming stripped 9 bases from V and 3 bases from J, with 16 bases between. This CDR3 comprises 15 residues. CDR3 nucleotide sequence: TGTGCCACCTCGTCGCAGGGTATTGACACCGGGGAGCTGTTTTTT. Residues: CATSSQGIDTGELFF.

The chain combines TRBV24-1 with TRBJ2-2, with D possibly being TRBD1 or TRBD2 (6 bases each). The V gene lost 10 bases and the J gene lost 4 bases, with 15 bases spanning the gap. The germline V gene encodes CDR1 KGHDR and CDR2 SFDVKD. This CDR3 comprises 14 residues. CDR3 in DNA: TGTGCCACGACAACAGGGACTTCCACCGGGGAGCTGTTTTTT. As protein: CATTTGTSTGELFF.

The CDR3: CASSLWNYNEQFF. In nucleotides, the CDR3 is TGTGCCAGCAGCTTATGGAATTACAATGAGCAGTTCTTC. The chain joins TRBV7-2 to TRBJ2-1; D remains ambiguous. Germline CDR1 and CDR2: SGHTA and FQGNSA. The CDR3 contains 13 residues. Trimming took 2 bases from V and 4 from J, leaving 6 bases between them.

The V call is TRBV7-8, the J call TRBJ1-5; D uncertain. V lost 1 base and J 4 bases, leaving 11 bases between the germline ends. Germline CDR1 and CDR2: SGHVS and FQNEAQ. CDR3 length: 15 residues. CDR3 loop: CASSLVGPGNQPQHF. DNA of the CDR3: TGTGCCAGCAGCTTAGTCGGGCCAGGAAATCAGCCCCAGCATTTT.

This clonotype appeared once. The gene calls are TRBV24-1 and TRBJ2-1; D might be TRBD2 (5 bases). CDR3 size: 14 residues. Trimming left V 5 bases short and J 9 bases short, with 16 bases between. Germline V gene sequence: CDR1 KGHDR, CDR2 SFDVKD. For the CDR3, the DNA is TGTGCCACCAGTGGTCGGTGGGAGTTTAGTGAGCAGTTCTTC. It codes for CATSGRWEFSEQFF.

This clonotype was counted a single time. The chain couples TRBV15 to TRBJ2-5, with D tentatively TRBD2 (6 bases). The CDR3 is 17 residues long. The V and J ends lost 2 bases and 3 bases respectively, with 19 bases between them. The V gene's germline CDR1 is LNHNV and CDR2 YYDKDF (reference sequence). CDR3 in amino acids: CATSRTREPALEETQYF. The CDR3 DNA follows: TGTGCCACCAGCAGAACCCGGGAGCCGGCCCTAGAAGAGACCCAGTACTTC.

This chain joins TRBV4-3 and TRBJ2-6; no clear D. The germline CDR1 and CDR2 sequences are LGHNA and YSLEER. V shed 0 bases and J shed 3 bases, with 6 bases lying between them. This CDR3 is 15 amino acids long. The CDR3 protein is CASSQDPGGANVLTF. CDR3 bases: TGCGCCAGCAGCCAAGATCCCGGTGGGGCCAACGTCCTGACTTTC.

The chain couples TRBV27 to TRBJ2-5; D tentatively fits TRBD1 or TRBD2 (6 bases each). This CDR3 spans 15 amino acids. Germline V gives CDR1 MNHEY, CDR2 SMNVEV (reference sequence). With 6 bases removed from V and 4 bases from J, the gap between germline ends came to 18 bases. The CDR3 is CASSRVSGGGETQYF. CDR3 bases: TGTGCCAGCAGCCGTGTTAGCGGAGGGGGAGAGACCCAGTACTTC.

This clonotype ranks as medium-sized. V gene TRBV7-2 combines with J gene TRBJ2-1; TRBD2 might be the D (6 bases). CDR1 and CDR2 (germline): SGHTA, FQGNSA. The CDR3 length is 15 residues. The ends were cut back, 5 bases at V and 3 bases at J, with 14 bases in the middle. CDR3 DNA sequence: TGTGCCAGCAGCGCGGGGACGGCGCTCTACAATGAGCAGTTCTTC. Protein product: CASSAGTALYNEQFF.

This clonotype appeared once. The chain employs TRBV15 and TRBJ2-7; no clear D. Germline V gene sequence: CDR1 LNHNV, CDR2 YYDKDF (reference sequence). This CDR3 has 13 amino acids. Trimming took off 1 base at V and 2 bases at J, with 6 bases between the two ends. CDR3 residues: CATSRGGTYEQYF. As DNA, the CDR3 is TGTGCCACCAGCAGAGGTGGGACCTACGAGCAGTACTTC.

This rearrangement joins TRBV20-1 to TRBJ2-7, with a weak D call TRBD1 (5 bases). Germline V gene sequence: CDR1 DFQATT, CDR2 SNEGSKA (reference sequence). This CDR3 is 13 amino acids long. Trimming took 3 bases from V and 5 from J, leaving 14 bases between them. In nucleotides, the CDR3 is TGCAGTGCTAGTGACAGCCAAGGGGACGAGCAGTACTTC. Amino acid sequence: CSASDSQGDEQYF.

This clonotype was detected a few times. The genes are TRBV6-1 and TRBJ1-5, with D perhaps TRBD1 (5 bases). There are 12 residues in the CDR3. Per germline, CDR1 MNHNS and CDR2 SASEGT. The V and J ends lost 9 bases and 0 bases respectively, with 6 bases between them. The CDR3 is CARGVSNQPQHF. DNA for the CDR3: TGTGCCAGGGGGGTTAGCAATCAGCCCCAGCATTTT.

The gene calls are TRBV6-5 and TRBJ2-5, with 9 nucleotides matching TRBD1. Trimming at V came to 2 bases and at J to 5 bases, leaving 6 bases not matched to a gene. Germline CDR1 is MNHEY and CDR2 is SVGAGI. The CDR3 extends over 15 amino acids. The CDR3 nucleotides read TGTGCCAGCAGTTACCTACAGGGGGCTCGGGAGACCCAGTACTTC. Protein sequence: CASSYLQGARETQYF.

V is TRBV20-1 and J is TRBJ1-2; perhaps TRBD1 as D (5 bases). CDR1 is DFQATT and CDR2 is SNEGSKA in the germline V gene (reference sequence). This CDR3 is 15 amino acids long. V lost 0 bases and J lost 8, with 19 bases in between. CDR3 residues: CSARDRAGPNMGYTF. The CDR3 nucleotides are TGCAGTGCTAGAGATCGGGCGGGGCCAAATATGGGCTACACCTTC.

CDR3 sequence reads: CAIGTGTGDNYGYTF. In DNA form, the CDR3 reads TGTGCCATCGGAACCGGGACAGGGGATAACTATGGCTACACCTTC. This rearrangement joins TRBV10-3 to TRBJ1-2; TRBD1 agrees at 10 bases. V dropped 8 bases and J dropped 1; count of bases not matched to a gene: 7. The CDR3 has 15 amino acids. Per the germline V gene, CDR1 is ENHRY and CDR2 is SYGVKD.

CDR3 region: CASTPTGSPGTQYF. Written as DNA, the CDR3 is TGTGCCAGCACCCCCACCGGCAGCCCCGGCACCCAGTACTTC. V gene TRBV27 combines with J gene TRBJ2-5; D unresolved. The V gene lost 7 bases and the J gene lost 8 bases, with 20 bases spanning the gap. CDR1 is MNHEY and CDR2 is SMNVEV in the germline V gene (reference sequence). The CDR3 is 14 residues long.

The CDR3 DNA is TGCGCCAGCAGCCAAGATGGGGTCGGGACAGGGATTTACGAGCAGTACTTC. It encodes CASSQDGVGTGIYEQYF. The rearrangement uses TRBV4-3 and TRBJ2-7, with TRBD1 matching 9 bases. V trimming: 0 bases; J trimming: 4 bases; junction bases outside the gene matches: 10. CDR1 and CDR2 (germline): LGHNA, YSLEER. This CDR3 is 17 amino acids long.

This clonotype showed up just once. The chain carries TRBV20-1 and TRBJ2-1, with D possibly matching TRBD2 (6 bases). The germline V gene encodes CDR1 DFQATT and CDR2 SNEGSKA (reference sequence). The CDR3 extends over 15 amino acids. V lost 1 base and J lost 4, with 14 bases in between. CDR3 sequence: CSARGLGSSYNEQFF. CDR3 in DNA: TGCAGTGCTAGAGGACTAGGGTCATCATACAATGAGCAGTTCTTC.

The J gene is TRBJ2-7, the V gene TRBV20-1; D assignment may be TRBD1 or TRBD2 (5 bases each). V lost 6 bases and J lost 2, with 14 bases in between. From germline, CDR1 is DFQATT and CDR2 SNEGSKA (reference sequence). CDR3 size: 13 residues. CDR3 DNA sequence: TGCAGTGCCAGCACGGGGCCAACCTACGAGCAGTACGTC. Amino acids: CSASTGPTYEQYV.

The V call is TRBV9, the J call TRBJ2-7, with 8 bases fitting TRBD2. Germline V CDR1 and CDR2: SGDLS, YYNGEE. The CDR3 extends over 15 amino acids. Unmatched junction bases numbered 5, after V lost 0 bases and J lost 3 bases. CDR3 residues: CASSVDGGGNYEQYF. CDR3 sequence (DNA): TGTGCCAGCAGCGTAGATGGCGGGGGGAACTACGAGCAGTACTTC.

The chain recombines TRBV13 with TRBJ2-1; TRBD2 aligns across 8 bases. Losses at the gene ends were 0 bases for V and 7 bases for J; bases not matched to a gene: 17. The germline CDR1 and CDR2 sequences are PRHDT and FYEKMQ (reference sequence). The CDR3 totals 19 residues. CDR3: CASSLGGAVTSGAHNEQFF. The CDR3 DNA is TGTGCCAGCAGCTTAGGCGGGGCCGTCACTAGCGGTGCACATAATGAGCAGTTCTTC.

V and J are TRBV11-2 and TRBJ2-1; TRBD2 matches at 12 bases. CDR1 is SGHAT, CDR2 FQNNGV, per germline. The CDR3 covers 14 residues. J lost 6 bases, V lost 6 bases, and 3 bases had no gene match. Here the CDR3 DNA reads TGTGCCAGCAGTCCGACTAGCGGGGGCAATGAGCAGTTCTTC. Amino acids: CASSPTSGGNEQFF.

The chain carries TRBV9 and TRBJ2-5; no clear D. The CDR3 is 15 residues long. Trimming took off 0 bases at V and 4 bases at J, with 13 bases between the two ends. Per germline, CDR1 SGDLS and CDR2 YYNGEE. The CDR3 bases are TGTGCCAGCAGCGTAGAGGGTGGCCGCCCAGAGACCCAGTACTTC. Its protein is CASSVEGGRPETQYF.

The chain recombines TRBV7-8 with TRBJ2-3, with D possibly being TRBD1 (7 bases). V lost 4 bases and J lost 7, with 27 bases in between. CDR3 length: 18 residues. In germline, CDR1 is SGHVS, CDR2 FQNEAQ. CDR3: CASSSWRLVQGGPYTQYF. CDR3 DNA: TGTGCCAGCAGCTCCTGGAGGCTAGTGCAGGGGGGACCATATACGCAGTATTTT. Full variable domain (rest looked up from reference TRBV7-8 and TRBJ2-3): GAGVSQSPRYKVAKRGQDVALRCDPISGHVSLFWYQQALGQGPEFLTYFQNEAQLDKSGLPSDRFFAERPEGSVSTLKIQRTQQEDSAVYLCASSSWRLVQGGPYTQYFGPGTRLTVL.

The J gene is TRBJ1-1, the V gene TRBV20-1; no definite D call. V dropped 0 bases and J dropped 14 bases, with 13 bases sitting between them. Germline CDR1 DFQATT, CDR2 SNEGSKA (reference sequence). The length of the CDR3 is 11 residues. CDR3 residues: CSARDRNTPFF. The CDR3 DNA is TGCAGTGCTAGAGATCGAAACACTCCGTTCTTT.

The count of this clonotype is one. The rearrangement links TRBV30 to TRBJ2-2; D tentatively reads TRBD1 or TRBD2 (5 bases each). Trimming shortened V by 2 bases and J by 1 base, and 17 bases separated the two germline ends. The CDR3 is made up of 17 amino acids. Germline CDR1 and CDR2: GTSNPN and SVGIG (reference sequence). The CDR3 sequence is CAWSSVGGALNTGELFF. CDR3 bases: TGTGCCTGGAGTTCAGTTGGGGGAGCGTTGAACACCGGGGAGCTGTTTTTT.

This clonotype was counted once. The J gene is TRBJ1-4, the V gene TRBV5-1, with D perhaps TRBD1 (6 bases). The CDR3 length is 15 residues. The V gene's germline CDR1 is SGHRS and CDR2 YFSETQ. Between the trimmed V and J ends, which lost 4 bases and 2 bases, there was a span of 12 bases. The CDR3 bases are TGCGCCAGCAGCACCAGGGGATCGACTAATGAAAAACTGTTTTTT. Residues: CASSTRGSTNEKLFF. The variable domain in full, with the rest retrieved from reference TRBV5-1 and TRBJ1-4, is KAGVTQTPRYLIKTRGQQVTLSCSPISGHRSVSWYQQTPGQGLQFLFEYFSETQRNKGNFPGRFSGRQFSNSRSEMNVSTLELGDSALYLCASSTRGSTNEKLFFGSGTQLSVL.